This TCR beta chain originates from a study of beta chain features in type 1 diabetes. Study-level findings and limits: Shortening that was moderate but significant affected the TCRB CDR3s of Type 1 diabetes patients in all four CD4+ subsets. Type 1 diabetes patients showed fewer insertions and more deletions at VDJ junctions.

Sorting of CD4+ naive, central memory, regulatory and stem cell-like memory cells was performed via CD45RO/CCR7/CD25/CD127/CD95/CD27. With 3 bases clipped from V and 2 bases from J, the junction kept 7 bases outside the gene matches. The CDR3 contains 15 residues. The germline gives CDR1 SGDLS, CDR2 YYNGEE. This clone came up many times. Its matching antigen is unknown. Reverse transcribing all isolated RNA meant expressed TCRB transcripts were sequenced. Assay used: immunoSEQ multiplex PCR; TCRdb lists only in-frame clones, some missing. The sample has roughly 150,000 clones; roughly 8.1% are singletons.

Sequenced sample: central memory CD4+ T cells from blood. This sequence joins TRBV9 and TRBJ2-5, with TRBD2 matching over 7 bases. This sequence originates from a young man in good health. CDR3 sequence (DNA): TGTGCCAGCAGCGGCGGGGGAATGTTGCAAGAGACCCAGTACTTC. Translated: CASSGGGMLQETQYF.